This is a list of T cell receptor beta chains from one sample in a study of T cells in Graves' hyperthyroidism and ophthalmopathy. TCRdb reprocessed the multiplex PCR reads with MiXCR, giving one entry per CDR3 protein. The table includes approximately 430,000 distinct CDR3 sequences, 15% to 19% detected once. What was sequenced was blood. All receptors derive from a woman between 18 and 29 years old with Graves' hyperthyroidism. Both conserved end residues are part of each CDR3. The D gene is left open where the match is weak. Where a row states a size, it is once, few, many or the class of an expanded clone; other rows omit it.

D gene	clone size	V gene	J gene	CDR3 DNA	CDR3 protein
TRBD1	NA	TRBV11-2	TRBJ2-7	TGTGCCAGCAGCTTAGGGACAGGTTCGACCCCCTACGAGCAGTACTTC	CASSLGTGSTPYEQYF
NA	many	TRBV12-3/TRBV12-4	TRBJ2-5	TGTGCCAGCTCAAATGGGGTTAGGGGGGAGACCCAGTACTTC	CASSNGVRGETQYF
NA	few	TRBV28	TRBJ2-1	TGTGCCAGCACTCTTGGGGGCCTACCCTTCTTC	CASTLGGLPFF
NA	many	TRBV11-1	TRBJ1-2	TGTGCCAGCAGCTTAGAACTATGGTTGAACTATGGCTACACCTTC	CASSLELWLNYGYTF
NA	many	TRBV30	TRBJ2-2	TGTGCCTGGAGTGCGGTTGCCACCGGGGAGCTGTTTTTT	CAWSAVATGELFF
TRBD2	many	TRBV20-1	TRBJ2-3	TGCAGTGCTCCCTCCGGGACTAGCGGCGCCCTGGGAGATACGCAGTATTTT	CSAPSGTSGALGDTQYF
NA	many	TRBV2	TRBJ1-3	TGTGCCAGCAGTAGCTTCTCTGGAAACACCATATATTTT	CASSSFSGNTIYF
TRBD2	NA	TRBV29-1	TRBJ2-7	TGCAGCGTTTCCCGGACTAGCGGGAGTCTTGACGAGCAGTACTTC	CSVSRTSGSLDEQYF
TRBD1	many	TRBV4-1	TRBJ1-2	TGCGCCAGCAGCCTTCAGGGGGAAGGGATCTATGGCTACACCTTC	CASSLQGEGIYGYTF
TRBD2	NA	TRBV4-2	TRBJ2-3	TGTGCCAGCAGCCAACCTGAGCGGGGGGGCTGGGCAGATACGCAGTATTTT	CASSQPERGGWADTQYF
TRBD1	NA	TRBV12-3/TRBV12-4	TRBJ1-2	TGTGCCAGCGGCCATTGGGACAGGGGCTATGGCTACACCTTC	CASGHWDRGYGYTF
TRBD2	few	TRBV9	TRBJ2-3	TGTGCCAGCAGCGTAGCTTTAGGGACTAGCGGGGAAGATACGCAGTATTTT	CASSVALGTSGEDTQYF
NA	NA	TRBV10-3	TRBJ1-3	TGTGCCATCAGTGAGTCAACAGGGAGAGGAAACACCATATATTTT	CAISESTGRGNTIYF
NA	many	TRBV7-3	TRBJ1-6	TGTGCCAGCAGCTCGTCAGGGGATTCACCCCTCCACTTT	CASSSSGDSPLHF
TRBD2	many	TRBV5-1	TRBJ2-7	TGCGCCAGCAGCTTGGATCTAGCGGGACGAATCCACGAGCAGTACTTC	CASSLDLAGRIHEQYF